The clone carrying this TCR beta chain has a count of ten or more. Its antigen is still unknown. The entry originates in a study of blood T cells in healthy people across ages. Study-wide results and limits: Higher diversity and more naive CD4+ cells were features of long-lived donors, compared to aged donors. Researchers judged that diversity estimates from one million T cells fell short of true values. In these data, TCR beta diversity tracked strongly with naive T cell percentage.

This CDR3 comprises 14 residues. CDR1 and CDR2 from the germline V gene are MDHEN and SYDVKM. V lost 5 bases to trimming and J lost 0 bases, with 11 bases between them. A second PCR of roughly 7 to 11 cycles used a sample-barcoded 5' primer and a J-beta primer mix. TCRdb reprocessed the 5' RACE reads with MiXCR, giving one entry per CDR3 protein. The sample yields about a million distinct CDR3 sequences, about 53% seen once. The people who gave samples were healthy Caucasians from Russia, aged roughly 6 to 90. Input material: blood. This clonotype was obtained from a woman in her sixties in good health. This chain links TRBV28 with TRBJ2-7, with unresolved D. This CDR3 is CASSVPGGSYEQYF. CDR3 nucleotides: TGTGCCAGCAGTGTCCCGGGTGGCTCCTACGAGCAGTACTTC.